A selection of T cell receptor beta chains follows, all from one sample in a study of blood T cells in healthy people across ages. One entry per CDR3 protein, called by TCRdb with MiXCR from the 5' RACE reads. The profile shows about 930,000 distinct CDR3 sequences, approximately 32% of them singletons. These data were likewise used in another study, on T cells of mothers and their children.

The specimen was blood. The source is a woman in her forties in good health. Each CDR3 is given with its conserved first and last residue. The D gene is left open where the match is weak. Only part of the rows carry a size: once, few, many, or a class if the clone is expanded.

j_call d_call v_call clone_size cdr3_aa cdr3_nt
TRBJ1-1 TRBD1 TRBV5-6 - CASSKQGAGTEAFF TGTGCCAGCAGCAAACAGGGGGCTGGCACTGAAGCTTTCTTT
TRBJ1-1 TRBD1 TRBV7-2 few CASSSQGYSEAFF TGTGCCAGCAGTTCACAGGGGTACTCTGAAGCTTTCTTT
TRBJ2-7 TRBD2 TRBV7-2 - CASSLEFRGGSYEQYF TGTGCCAGCAGCTTAGAGTTCCGGGGGGGCTCCTACGAGCAGTACTTC
TRBJ1-1 - TRBV20-1 - CSASPPGRNTEAFF TGCAGTGCTAGTCCCCCCGGCCGGAACACTGAAGCTTTCTTT
TRBJ2-6 - TRBV7-2 many CASSEQGTPGANVLTF TGTGCCAGCAGCGAACAGGGAACCCCTGGGGCCAACGTCCTGACTTTC
TRBJ2-7 - TRBV20-1 many CSASDRTYEQYF TGCAGTGCTAGTGACAGGACCTACGAGCAGTACTTC
TRBJ1-2 - TRBV28 many CASSLVQSYGYTF TGTGCCAGCAGTTTGGTCCAGAGCTATGGCTACACCTTC
TRBJ2-5 - TRBV7-2 many CASSPGWETQYF TGTGCCAGCAGCCCTGGTTGGGAGACCCAGTACTTC
TRBJ1-2 TRBD1 TRBV11-2 few CASSIAGAGGKNGYTF TGTGCCAGCAGCATCGCCGGGGCAGGGGGCAAGAATGGCTACACCTTC
TRBJ2-3 - TRBV7-2 many CASTLGGVGTDTQYF TGTGCCAGCACCCTAGGGGGGGTTGGCACAGATACGCAGTATTTT
TRBJ2-2 TRBD2 TRBV4-2 - CASSAQTSGPNTGELFF TGTGCCAGCAGCGCACAAACTAGCGGCCCGAACACCGGGGAGCTGTTTTTT
TRBJ2-3 TRBD1 TRBV6-5 few CASRTDRAFGEDTQYF TGTGCCAGCAGAACCGACAGGGCCTTCGGGGAAGATACGCAGTATTTT
TRBJ1-1 - TRBV20-1 few CSARDSDTGNTEAFF TGCAGTGCTAGAGATTCTGATACAGGCAACACTGAAGCTTTCTTT
TRBJ1-6 - TRBV10-3 - CAIRGGQERHF TGTGCCATCAGAGGGGGACAAGAACGCCACTTT
TRBJ2-5 TRBD1 TRBV15 many CATSRIRQGTLGTQYF TGTGCCACCAGCAGAATCCGACAGGGGACTCTGGGGACCCAGTACTTC
TRBJ2-7 - TRBV6-7 once CASSYSVWPSSYEQYF TGTGCCAGCAGTTATAGCGTCTGGCCGAGCTCCTACGAGCAGTACTTC
TRBJ1-6 - TRBV20-1 few CSAGRGNSPLHF TGCAGTGCTGGAAGGGGGAATTCACCCCTCCACTTT
TRBJ2-1 - TRBV3-1 - CASSTDRRVNEQFF TGTGCCAGCAGCACCGACAGGAGGGTCAATGAGCAGTTCTTC
TRBJ2-3 TRBD1 TRBV6-4 many CASSTGTGGADTQYF TGTGCCAGCAGTACCGGGACAGGGGGCGCAGATACGCAGTATTTT
TRBJ1-6 - TRBV7-2 few CASSVRKSPLHF TGTGCCAGCAGCGTCAGGAAGTCACCCCTCCACTTT
TRBJ2-2 TRBD2 TRBV12-3/TRBV12-4 - CASSFSGTRNTGELFF TGTGCCAGCAGTTTTTCCGGGACTAGAAACACCGGGGAGCTGTTTTTT
TRBJ2-1 - TRBV19 few CASRGRVVLNEQFF TGTGCCAGTAGGGGACGGGTGGTACTCAATGAGCAGTTCTTC
TRBJ2-5 - TRBV19 - CASSKRMGGGGPKETQYF TGTGCCAGTAGTAAGCGGATGGGGGGCGGGGGACCCAAAGAGACCCAGTACTTC
TRBJ2-1 TRBD2 TRBV6-6 - CATQAGGLNAKNEQFF TGTGCCACCCAAGCGGGGGGCCTAAACGCCAAAAATGAGCAGTTCTTC
TRBJ1-2 TRBD1 TRBV20-1 - CSAPEQGNYGYTF TGCAGTGCCCCCGAACAGGGGAACTATGGCTACACCTTC
TRBJ2-7 - TRBV12-3/TRBV12-4 - CASRYRESSYEQYF TGTGCCAGCAGGTACAGGGAGAGCTCCTACGAGCAGTACTTC
TRBJ1-5 - TRBV7-2 many CASSPGAGSNQPQHF TGTGCCAGCAGCCCTGGGGCTGGGAGCAATCAGCCCCAGCATTTT
TRBJ2-3 TRBD2 TRBV4-2 - CASSQGEGSGSLRTDTQYF TGTGCCAGCAGCCAAGGTGAGGGTAGCGGGAGCCTCCGCACAGATACGCAGTATTTT
TRBJ2-3 TRBD1 TRBV5-1 many CASSLDGTGRTDTQYF TGCGCCAGCAGCTTGGATGGGACAGGCCGCACAGATACGCAGTATTTT
TRBJ2-3 TRBD2 TRBV11-2 many CASSLGLAATQYF TGTGCCAGCAGCTTAGGACTAGCAGCCACGCAGTATTTT
TRBJ2-1 TRBD2 TRBV7-2 few CASSPLAGEPYNEQFF TGTGCCAGCAGCCCTTTAGCGGGGGAACCCTACAATGAGCAGTTCTTC
TRBJ1-2 - TRBV28 - CASRPLGGNYGYTF TGTGCCAGCAGGCCTTTGGGGGGGAATTATGGCTACACCTTC
TRBJ2-1 - TRBV10-3 - CAIRGLYNEQFF TGTGCCATCAGGGGCCTGTACAATGAGCAGTTCTTC
TRBJ1-2 - TRBV2 few CASTLRPANYGYTF TGTGCCAGCACCCTTCGGCCAGCTAACTATGGCTACACCTTC
TRBJ1-1 - TRBV7-8 - CASSLAEVGGSTEAFF TGTGCCAGCAGCTTAGCGGAGGTGGGGGGAAGCACTGAAGCTTTCTTT
TRBJ2-7 TRBD2 TRBV28 few CAVAGGGSYEQYF TGTGCCGTCGCAGGCGGGGGCTCCTACGAGCAGTACTTC
TRBJ1-1 - TRBV9 - CASSYLERGNTEAFF TGTGCCAGCAGCTACCTGGAAAGGGGGAACACTGAAGCTTTCTTT
TRBJ2-1 - TRBV20-1 - CSAKLGTVDNEQFF TGCAGTGCCAAGCTCGGGACGGTGGACAATGAGCAGTTCTTC
TRBJ1-4 - TRBV4-2 many CASSQFNEKLFF TGTGCCAGCAGCCAGTTTAATGAAAAACTGTTTTTT
TRBJ2-5 TRBD2 TRBV2 few CASSASSGETQYF TGTGCCAGCAGTGCTTCTAGCGGCGAGACCCAGTACTTC
TRBJ2-1 TRBD2 TRBV7-2 - CASSSGGTRYNEQFF TGTGCCAGCAGCTCCGGTGGGACTAGGTACAATGAGCAGTTCTTC
TRBJ2-5 - TRBV7-8 many CASSLGGSRETQYF TGTGCCAGCAGCTTAGGAGGGTCCCGGGAGACCCAGTACTTC
TRBJ2-5 - TRBV7-9 - CASTLGVGETQYF TGTGCCAGCACCTTAGGGGTTGGCGAGACCCAGTACTTC
TRBJ2-1 - TRBV29-1 many CSVGGLLNSYNEQFF TGCAGCGTTGGAGGACTCCTTAACTCCTACAATGAGCAGTTCTTC
TRBJ1-1 TRBD1 TRBV9 few CASSPTTGQLTEAFF TGTGCCAGCAGCCCTACGACAGGGCAATTGACTGAAGCTTTCTTT
TRBJ1-1 TRBD1 TRBV27 - CTSSLWGGGSEAFF TGTACCAGCAGTTTATGGGGAGGGGGCAGTGAAGCTTTCTTT
TRBJ2-7 - TRBV12-3/TRBV12-4 many CASAMSSYEQYF TGTGCCAGCGCTATGAGCTCCTACGAGCAGTACTTC
TRBJ1-6 - TRBV9 - CASSVDTGLPLHF TGTGCCAGCAGCGTTGATACCGGGTTACCCCTCCACTTT
TRBJ2-3 - TRBV28 few CASSGLLGTDTQYF TGTGCCAGCAGTGGCTTGTTGGGCACAGATACGCAGTATTTT
TRBJ1-2 TRBD1 TRBV5-1 many CASSIRGSNYGYTF TGCGCCAGCAGCATCAGGGGGTCCAACTATGGCTACACCTTC